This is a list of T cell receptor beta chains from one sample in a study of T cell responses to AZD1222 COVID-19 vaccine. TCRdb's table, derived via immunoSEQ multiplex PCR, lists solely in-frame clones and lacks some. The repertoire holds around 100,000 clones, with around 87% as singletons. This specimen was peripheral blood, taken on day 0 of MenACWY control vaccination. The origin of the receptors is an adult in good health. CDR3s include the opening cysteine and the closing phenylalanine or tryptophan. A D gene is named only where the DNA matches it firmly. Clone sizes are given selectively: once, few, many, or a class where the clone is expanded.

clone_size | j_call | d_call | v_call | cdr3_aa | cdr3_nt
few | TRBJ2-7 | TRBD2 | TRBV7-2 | CASSLGWRGSSYEQYF | TGTGCCAGCAGCTTAGGGTGGCGGGGGTCCTCCTACGAGCAGTACTTC
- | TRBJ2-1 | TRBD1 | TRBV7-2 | CASSLEPTGGNEQFF | TGTGCCAGCAGCTTAGAACCGACAGGGGGGAATGAGCAGTTCTTC
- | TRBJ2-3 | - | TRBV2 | CASREGGRDEDTQYF | TGTGCCAGCAGGGAAGGGGGACGGGACGAGGATACGCAGTATTTT
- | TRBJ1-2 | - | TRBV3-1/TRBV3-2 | CASSLPDPTVSGYTF | TGTGCCAGCAGCCTTCCCGACCCCACCGTGTCCGGCTACACCTTC
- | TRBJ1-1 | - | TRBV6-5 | CASRLTGRNTEAFF | TGTGCCAGCAGGTTGACAGGACGAAACACTGAAGCTTTCTTT
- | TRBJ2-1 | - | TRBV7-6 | CASSLVAGPYNEQFF | TGTGCCAGCAGCTTAGTGGCGGGGCCTTACAATGAGCAGTTCTTC
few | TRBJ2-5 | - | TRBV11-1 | CASSPADLFPETQYF | TGTGCCAGCAGCCCAGCGGACCTTTTCCCGGAGACCCAGTACTTC
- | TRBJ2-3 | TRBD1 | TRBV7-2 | CASSLAQGGTGLGDTQYF | TGTGCCAGCAGCTTAGCGCAGGGGGGGACAGGGCTGGGAGATACGCAGTATTTT
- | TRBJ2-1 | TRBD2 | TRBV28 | CASSSGTSGANEQFF | TGTGCCAGCAGCTCCGGGACTAGCGGGGCTAATGAGCAGTTCTTC
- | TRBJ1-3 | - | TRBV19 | CASRPGHSGNTIYF | TGTGCCAGCCGGCCCGGACATTCTGGAAACACCATATATTTT
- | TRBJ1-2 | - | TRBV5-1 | CASSLDSNYGYTF | TGCGCCAGCAGCTTGGACAGTAACTATGGCTACACCTTC
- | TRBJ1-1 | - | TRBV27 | CASSFGSATEAFF | TGTGCCAGCAGTTTCGGGTCGGCGACTGAAGCTTTCTTT
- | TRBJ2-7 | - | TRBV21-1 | CASSKPIRPGQGRF | TGTGCCAGCAGCAAACCCATCCGGCCGGGACAGGGGAGGTTC
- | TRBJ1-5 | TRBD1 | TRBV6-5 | CASRIQGASQPQHF | TGTGCCAGCCGAATACAGGGGGCTTCTCAGCCCCAGCATTTT
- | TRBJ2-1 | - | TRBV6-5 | CASSYSSPGERDEQFF | TGTGCCAGCAGTTACTCGTCCCCGGGCGAGCGGGATGAGCAGTTCTTC
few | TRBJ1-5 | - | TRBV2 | CASRNPLRTAQPQHF | TGTGCCAGCAGGAATCCCTTAAGAACGGCTCAGCCCCAGCATTTT
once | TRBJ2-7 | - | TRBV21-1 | CASSFPGLAGSEQYF | TGTGCCAGCAGCTTTCCGGGACTAGCGGGATCGGAGCAGTACTTC
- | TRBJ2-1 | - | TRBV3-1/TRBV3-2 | CASSQGGGNEQFF | TGTGCCAGCAGCCAAGGAGGTGGGAATGAGCAGTTCTTC
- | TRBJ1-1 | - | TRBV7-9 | CASSLGQPMNTEAFF | TGTGCCAGCAGCTTGGGCCAGCCGATGAACACTGAAGCTTTCTTT
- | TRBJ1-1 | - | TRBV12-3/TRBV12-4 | CASSLGRNTEAFF | TGTGCCAGCAGTTTAGGACGGAACACTGAAGCTTTCTTT
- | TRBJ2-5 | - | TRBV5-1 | CASSWTAAGETQYF | TGCGCCAGCAGCTGGACCGCCGCCGGCGAGACCCAGTACTTC
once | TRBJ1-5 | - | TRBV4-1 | CASSQVWPDNNQPQHF | TGCGCCAGCAGCCAAGTATGGCCAGACAACAATCAGCCCCAGCATTTT
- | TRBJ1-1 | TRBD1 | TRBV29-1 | CSVDPDRGKNTEAFF | TGCAGCGTTGATCCGGACAGGGGAAAGAACACTGAAGCTTTCTTT
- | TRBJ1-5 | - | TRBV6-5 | CASSPWGENQPQHF | TGTGCCAGCAGCCCATGGGGGGAAAATCAGCCCCAGCATTTT
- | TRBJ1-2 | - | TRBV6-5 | CASSAGRRYGYTF | TGTGCCAGCAGCGCGGGACGGCGCTATGGCTACACCTTC
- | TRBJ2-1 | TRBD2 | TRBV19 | CASSSLAGGYGEQFF | TGTGCCAGTAGCTCTCTAGCGGGGGGGTATGGTGAGCAGTTCTTC
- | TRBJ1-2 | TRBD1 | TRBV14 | CASSPRTGGERSYTF | TGTGCCAGCAGCCCCCGGACAGGGGGGGAGAGGAGCTACACCTTC
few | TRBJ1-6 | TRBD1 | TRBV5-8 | CASSYGQGNSPLHF | TGTGCCAGCAGCTATGGACAGGGAAATTCACCCCTCCACTTT
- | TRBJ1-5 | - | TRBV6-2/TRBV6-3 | CASSYILGKENNQPQHF | TGTGCCAGCAGTTACATCCTGGGGAAGGAGAACAATCAGCCCCAGCATTTT
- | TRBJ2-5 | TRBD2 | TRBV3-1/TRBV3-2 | CASSTSLAGGETQYF | TGTGCCAGCAGCACCTCTTTGGCGGGAGGGGAGACCCAGTACTTC
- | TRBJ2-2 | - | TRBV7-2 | CASSLVGPTGELFF | TGTGCCAGCAGCTTAGTAGGGCCTACCGGGGAGCTGTTTTTT
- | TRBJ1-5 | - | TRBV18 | CASSPSGIFNQPQHF | TGTGCCAGCTCACCCAGCGGGATCTTCAATCAGCCCCAGCATTTT
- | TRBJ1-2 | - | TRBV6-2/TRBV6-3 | CASTPQGYGYTF | TGTGCCAGCACCCCACAGGGATATGGCTACACCTTC
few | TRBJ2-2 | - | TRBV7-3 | CASSPTLNTGELFF | TGTGCCAGCAGCCCGACACTGAACACCGGGGAGCTGTTTTTT
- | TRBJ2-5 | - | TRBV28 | CASSSYSGGQETQYF | TGTGCCAGCAGTTCCTATTCCGGCGGGCAAGAGACCCAGTACTTC
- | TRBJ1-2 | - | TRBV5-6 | CASSSLGVAGYTF | TGTGCCAGCAGCTCGCTGGGGGTTGCTGGCTACACCTTC
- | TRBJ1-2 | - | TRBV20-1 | CSASAPPNYGYTF | TGCAGTGCTAGTGCCCCTCCTAACTATGGCTACACCTTC
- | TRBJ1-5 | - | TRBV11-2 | CASSSHRRYREMLQHF | TGTGCCAGCAGCTCCCATCGCCGGTACAGGGAAATGCTCCAGCATTTT
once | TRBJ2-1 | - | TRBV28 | CASSFAGNRPYNEQFF | TGTGCCAGCAGTTTCGCTGGCAACCGGCCCTACAATGAGCAGTTCTTC
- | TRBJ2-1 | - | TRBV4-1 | CASSVVGGIAEQFF | TGCGCCAGCAGCGTAGTGGGGGGAATTGCTGAGCAGTTCTTC
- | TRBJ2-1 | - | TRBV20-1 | CSASGGAPRFNEQFF | TGCAGTGCTAGTGGAGGAGCCCCAAGGTTCAATGAGCAGTTCTTC
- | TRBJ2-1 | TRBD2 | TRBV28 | CASRLLAAGNNEQFF | TGTGCCAGCAGACTACTAGCGGCAGGTAACAATGAGCAGTTCTTC
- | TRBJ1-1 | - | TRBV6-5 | CASSRRVGSEAFF | TGTGCCAGCAGTCGGCGCGTGGGCAGTGAAGCTTTCTTT
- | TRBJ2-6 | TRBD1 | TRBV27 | CASSSGTGVSGANVLTF | TGTGCCAGCAGTTCTGGGACAGGCGTCTCTGGGGCCAACGTCCTGACTTTC
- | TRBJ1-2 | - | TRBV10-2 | CASSPRGNYGYTF | TGCGCCAGCAGTCCGAGGGGGAACTATGGCTACACCTTC
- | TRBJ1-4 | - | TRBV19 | CASSMGTNEKLFF | TGTGCCAGTAGTATGGGTACTAATGAAAAACTGTTTTTT
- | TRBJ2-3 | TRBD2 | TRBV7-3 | CASSSQPLPRSQRGGRDTQYF | TGTGCCAGCAGCTCTCAACCCCTCCCCCGGTCCCAGCGGGGGGGCAGAGATACGCAGTATTTT
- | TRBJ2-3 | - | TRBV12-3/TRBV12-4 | CASSFLAEDTQYF | TGTGCCAGCAGTTTTCTAGCCGAAGATACGCAGTATTTT
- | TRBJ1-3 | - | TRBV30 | CAWRLIGNTIYF | TGTGCCTGGAGACTAATTGGAAACACCATATATTTT
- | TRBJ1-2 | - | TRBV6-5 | CASSDRSDNYGYTF | TGTGCCAGCAGCGACAGGTCCGATAACTATGGCTACACCTTC